The 28 T cell receptor beta chains below come from one sample, sequenced in a study of blood T cell repertoires in COVID-19. The method was immunoSEQ multiplex PCR; TCRdb's version includes in-frame clones alone and lacks a portion of them. Among 200,000 to 250,000 clones listed, 85% to 90% were seen once. Sequenced material: peripheral blood. These receptors were collected from a woman aged 55 to 70 with acute or convalescent COVID-19.

This clone was found once. The chain employs TRBV7-8 and TRBJ2-5; no clear D. Between the trimmed V and J ends, which lost 2 bases and 0 bases, there was a span of 10 bases. CDR1 is SGHVS and CDR2 is FQNEAQ in the germline V gene. The length of the CDR3 is 15 residues. The CDR3 DNA sequence: TGTGCCAGCAGCTTAATGTCACAGTACCAAGAGACCCAGTACTTC. Translation: CASSLMSQYQETQYF.

The rearrangement uses TRBV2 and TRBJ1-2, with a possible D match to TRBD1 (5 bases). Germline-derived CDR1 and CDR2 are SNHLY and FYNNEI. V lost 7 bases to trimming and J lost 4 bases, with 13 bases between them. The CDR3 spans 13 residues. CDR3 amino acids: CASNPGDSYGYTF. For the CDR3, the DNA is TGTGCCAGCAACCCGGGGGATTCCTATGGCTACACCTTC.

The chain couples TRBV5-1 to TRBJ2-1; TRBD1 matches 8 bases. Unmatched junction bases numbered 5, after V lost 0 bases and J lost 6 bases. The CDR3 is made up of 15 amino acids. Germline CDR1 reads SGHRS; CDR2 reads YFSETQ. The CDR3 here is CASSLVGQGSNEQFF. CDR3 sequence (DNA): TGCGCCAGCAGCTTGGTAGGACAGGGTAGCAATGAGCAGTTCTTC.

This chain uses TRBV20-1 with TRBJ2-3; D might be TRBD1 (6 bases). Germline V CDR1 and CDR2: DFQATT, SNEGSKA (reference sequence). This CDR3 has 14 amino acids. Trimming cost V 3 bases and J 3 bases, with 13 bases left between them. The CDR3 sequence: CSASQGRLTDTQYF. As DNA, the CDR3 is TGCAGTGCTAGTCAGGGGCGTTTGACAGATACGCAGTATTTT.

The chain joins TRBV5-6 to TRBJ1-6; perhaps TRBD1 as D (6 bases). Trimming took off 3 bases at V and 4 bases at J, with 14 bases between the two ends. CDR1 is SGHDT and CDR2 is YYEEEE in the germline V gene. This CDR3 contains 16 residues. The chain's CDR3 is CASSSGQFGYNSPLHF. The CDR3 DNA follows: TGTGCCAGCAGCTCAGGACAGTTTGGGTATAATTCACCCCTCCACTTT.

The rearrangement uses TRBV13 and TRBJ1-3; D not resolved. This CDR3 region has 16 residues. Germline CDR1 PRHDT, CDR2 FYEKMQ (reference sequence). The germline V and J ends were trimmed by 0 bases and 0 bases, with 9 bases remaining between them. The CDR3 spells CASSLGGGSSGNTIYF. CDR3 nucleotides: TGTGCCAGCAGCTTAGGAGGCGGAAGCTCTGGAAACACCATATATTTT.

CDR3 region: CASSPGTEYSPLHF. DNA for the CDR3: TGTGCCAGCTCACCGGGGACAGAGTATTCACCCCTCCACTTT. The chain links TRBV18 to TRBJ1-6, with TRBD1 matching 7 bases. V trimming: 3 bases; J trimming: 8 bases; junction bases outside the gene matches: 4. CDR1 is KGHSH and CDR2 is LQKENI in the germline V gene. The CDR3 extends over 14 amino acids.

V gene TRBV3-1 (or the pseudogene TRBV3-2) combines with J gene TRBJ2-3; 7 positions agree with TRBD1. Per the germline V gene, CDR1 is LGHDT and CDR2 is YNNKEL (reference sequence). V dropped 11 bases and J dropped 3; count of bases not matched to a gene: 8. The CDR3 length is 13 residues. CDR3 loop: CASEGARTDTQYF. The CDR3 nucleotides read TGTGCCTCCGAGGGGGCTCGGACAGATACGCAGTATTTT.

A few counts support this clone. The chain is built from TRBV7-9 and TRBJ1-1, with D tentatively TRBD1 (5 bases). CDR3 size: 12 residues. V dropped 5 bases and J dropped 8 bases, with 12 bases sitting between them. Germline CDR1 is SEHNR and CDR2 is FQNEAQ (reference sequence). CDR3 nucleotide sequence: TGTGCCAGCAGCACAGGTGGCCTAGAAGCTTTCTTT. As protein: CASSTGGLEAFF.

This chain links TRBV7-2 with TRBJ2-3, with 8 positions matching TRBD2. CDR3 length: 15 residues. Germline CDR1 is SGHTA and CDR2 is FQGNSA. The junction had 3 bases not matched to a gene; V was cut back by 4 bases and J by 0 bases. The CDR3 DNA reads TGTGCCAGCAGCTCCCGACTAGCGAGCACAGATACGCAGTATTTT. It translates to CASSSRLASTDTQYF.

V is TRBV11-2 and J is TRBJ1-4; weak D call: TRBD1 (6 bases). Germline CDR1 reads SGHAT; CDR2 reads FQNNGV. The CDR3 runs to 17 residues. The V end was cut by 2 bases, the J end by 2 bases, with 15 bases between. CDR3 DNA sequence: TGTGCCAGCAGCTTAACAGGGTGGCGGTTGACTAATGAAAAACTGTTTTTT. Protein: CASSLTGWRLTNEKLFF.

V usage is TRBV30 and J usage is TRBJ1-1; 8 positions match TRBD1. The CDR3 sequence is 15 residues long. CDR1 GTSNPN and CDR2 SVGIG come from the germline V gene (reference sequence). V lost 0 bases, J lost 0 bases, and 3 bases stayed unmatched. The CDR3 is CAWSVWTGMNTEAFF. The CDR3 DNA reads TGTGCCTGGAGTGTTTGGACAGGGATGAACACTGAAGCTTTCTTT. Variable domain in full (rest from reference TRBV30 and TRBJ1-1): SQTIHQWPATLVQPVGSPLSLECTVEGTSNPNLYWYRQAAGRGLQLLFYSVGIGQISSEVPQNLSASRPQDRQFILSSKKLLLSDSGFYLCAWSVWTGMNTEAFFGQGTRLTVV.

The chain is built from TRBV29-1 and TRBJ2-1, with D perhaps matching TRBD2 (6 bases). V gave up 3 bases and J gave up 5 bases, with 11 bases separating them. The V gene's germline CDR1 is SQVTM and CDR2 ANQGSEA. The CDR3 is 13 residues long. The CDR3 protein is CSVDVDYHNEQFF. CDR3 in DNA: TGCAGCGTTGACGTGGACTACCACAATGAGCAGTTCTTC.

This chain links TRBV5-4 with TRBJ2-1; 12 nucleotides line up with TRBD2. With 1 base clipped from V and 12 bases from J, the junction kept 11 bases outside the gene matches. CDR3 length: 16 amino acids. Germline V CDR1 and CDR2: SGHNT, YYREEE (reference sequence). In nucleotides, the CDR3 is TGTGCCAGCAGCTTGCGGTCTAGCGGGAGGGGAGGAGGGCAGTTCTTC. Encoded protein: CASSLRSSGRGGGQFF.

This chain connects TRBV14 to TRBJ2-1; 12 nucleotides match TRBD2. Germline CDR1 and CDR2: SGHDN and FVKESK. The CDR3 runs to 17 residues. Trimming cost V 2 bases and J 4 bases; bases outside gene matches: 6. CDR3 nucleotide sequence: TGTGCCAGCAGCCAAAGACTAGCGGGAGTCGGTTACAATGAGCAGTTCTTC. This encodes CASSQRLAGVGYNEQFF.

The V call is TRBV2, the J call TRBJ1-5; a possible D gene is TRBD1 (5 bases). Trimming pared 9 bases from V and 6 bases from J, leaving 18 bases between. This CDR3 comprises 14 residues. Germline V gives CDR1 SNHLY, CDR2 FYNNEI. The CDR3 reads CARPAGYWSQPQHF. DNA of the CDR3: TGTGCCAGACCTGCAGGGTATTGGAGTCAGCCCCAGCATTTT. The full variable domain, completed using reference TRBV2 and TRBJ1-5, is EPEVTQTPSHQVTQMGQEVILRCVPISNHLYFYWYRQILGQKVEFLVSFYNNEISEKSEIFDDQFSVERPDGSNFTLKIRSTKLEDSAMYFCARPAGYWSQPQHFGDGTRLSIL.

The V call is TRBV18, the J call TRBJ1-2; TRBD1 aligns across 8 bases. V was clipped by 5 bases and J by 3 bases; unmatched bases: 5. CDR1 KGHSH and CDR2 LQKENI come from the germline V gene. This CDR3 spans 14 amino acids. CDR3 coding DNA: TGTGCCAGCTCATCAGAACAGGGGGACTATGGCTACACCTTC. Translated: CASSSEQGDYGYTF.

In nucleotides, the CDR3 is TGTGCCAGTAGTATCCAGGGCGCTGGTGGCTACACCTTC. Protein product: CASSIQGAGGYTF. This chain links TRBV19 with TRBJ1-2, with D tentatively TRBD1 (5 bases). The CDR3 totals 13 residues. Deletions cut 3 bases from V and 7 bases from J, with 12 bases between. Germline V gives CDR1 LNHDA, CDR2 SQIVND (reference sequence).

The V gene is TRBV5-1, the J gene TRBJ1-2, with D perhaps TRBD1 (6 bases). Trimming took 1 base from V and 4 from J, leaving 14 bases between them. This CDR3 has 15 residues. Germline V gene lookup returns CDR1 SGHRS and CDR2 YFSETQ. CDR3 sequence: CASSLFSQGSYGYTF. CDR3 sequence (DNA): TGCGCCAGCAGCTTGTTTTCACAGGGAAGCTATGGCTACACCTTC.

The rearrangement joins TRBV6-1 to TRBJ1-2, with 7 bases aligning to TRBD1. CDR3 size: 17 residues. Germline V lookup: CDR1 MNHNS, CDR2 SASEGT. Trimming at V came to 4 bases and at J to 8 bases, leaving 19 bases not matched to a gene. The CDR3 DNA is TGTGCCAGCAGTGCCAGCCCGACAGGGTTCGTATTCTGGGGCTACACCTTC. As protein: CASSASPTGFVFWGYTF.

The rearrangement links TRBV27 to TRBJ2-7; maybe TRBD1 (6 bases). CDR3 length equals 14 residues. V gave up 7 bases and J gave up 0 bases, with 13 bases separating them. Germline V gives CDR1 MNHEY, CDR2 SMNVEV (reference sequence). CDR3 sequence reads: CASMDSLSSYEQYF. The DNA of the CDR3 is TGTGCCAGCATGGACAGCCTAAGCTCCTACGAGCAGTACTTC.

The genes are TRBV6-5 and TRBJ2-7, with 7 nucleotides matching TRBD1. Per germline, CDR1 MNHEY and CDR2 SVGAGI. The V segment lost 7 bases and the J segment 6 bases; nucleotides outside the gene matches: 12. The CDR3 length is 14 residues. The CDR3 loop is CASTIQQGSGEQYF. The CDR3 DNA reads TGTGCCAGCACCATCCAACAGGGGTCGGGCGAGCAGTACTTC.

The chain recombines TRBV29-1 with TRBJ1-2, with D hard to call. V dropped 3 bases and J dropped 0 bases, with 11 bases sitting between them. Germline values: CDR1 SQVTM, CDR2 ANQGSEA. This CDR3 comprises 14 residues. The CDR3 nucleotides read TGCAGCGTTGACCGCGCCGGGGCTAACTATGGCTACACCTTC. Amino acids: CSVDRAGANYGYTF.

The V call is TRBV5-1, the J call TRBJ2-5, with a weak D call TRBD2 (5 bases). The V and J ends lost 2 bases and 2 bases respectively, with 16 bases between them. This CDR3 comprises 16 residues. Looked up from germline, CDR1 is SGHRS and CDR2 is YFSETQ. The CDR3 here is CASSFRPGNQQETQYF. CDR3 nucleotide sequence: TGCGCCAGCAGCTTCAGGCCGGGGAATCAACAAGAGACCCAGTACTTC. Based on the CDR3 plus reference TRBV5-1 and TRBJ2-5, the full variable domain is KAGVTQTPRYLIKTRGQQVTLSCSPISGHRSVSWYQQTPGQGLQFLFEYFSETQRNKGNFPGRFSGRQFSNSRSEMNVSTLELGDSALYLCASSFRPGNQQETQYFGPGTRLLVL.

The chain is built from TRBV5-1 and TRBJ2-2, with D perhaps matching TRBD1 (6 bases). Per the germline V gene, CDR1 is SGHRS and CDR2 is YFSETQ. Between the trimmed V and J ends, which lost 3 bases and 1 base, there was a span of 7 bases. The CDR3 runs 14 residues. Written as DNA, the CDR3 is TGCGCCAGCAGCTCAGGGGTGAACACCGGGGAGCTGTTTTTT. Translated: CASSSGVNTGELFF. Variable domain in full (rest from reference TRBV5-1 and TRBJ2-2): KAGVTQTPRYLIKTRGQQVTLSCSPISGHRSVSWYQQTPGQGLQFLFEYFSETQRNKGNFPGRFSGRQFSNSRSEMNVSTLELGDSALYLCASSSGVNTGELFFGEGSRLTVL.

This chain links TRBV7-2 with TRBJ2-7, with 10 bases aligning to TRBD2. Per the germline V gene, CDR1 is SGHTA and CDR2 is FQGNSA. This CDR3 comprises 16 residues. Unmatched junction bases numbered 8, after V lost 5 bases and J lost 1 base. CDR3 protein: CASSDQAGGLSYEQYF. For the CDR3, the DNA is TGTGCCAGCAGCGACCAAGCGGGAGGGCTTTCCTACGAGCAGTACTTC.

The rearrangement uses TRBV7-6 and TRBJ2-1; TRBD2 matches 12 bases. CDR3 size: 14 residues. Germline V gene sequence: CDR1 SGHVS, CDR2 FNYEAQ. Trimming removed 5 bases from V and 9 bases from J; junction bases left unmatched: 5. The CDR3 coding sequence is TGTGCCAGCAGCATACTAGCGGGGGGTGCTGAGCAGTTCTTC. The encoded protein is CASSILAGGAEQFF.

This clone showed up just once. V gene TRBV5-1 combines with J gene TRBJ2-1, with TRBD1 as a possible D gene (5 bases). Germline CDR1 is SGHRS and CDR2 is YFSETQ. V was cut by 0 bases and J by 0 bases, with 7 bases left in between. This CDR3 region has 15 residues. The CDR3 loop reads CASSLVQGSYNEQFF. The CDR3 bases are TGCGCCAGCAGCTTGGTTCAGGGCTCCTACAATGAGCAGTTCTTC.